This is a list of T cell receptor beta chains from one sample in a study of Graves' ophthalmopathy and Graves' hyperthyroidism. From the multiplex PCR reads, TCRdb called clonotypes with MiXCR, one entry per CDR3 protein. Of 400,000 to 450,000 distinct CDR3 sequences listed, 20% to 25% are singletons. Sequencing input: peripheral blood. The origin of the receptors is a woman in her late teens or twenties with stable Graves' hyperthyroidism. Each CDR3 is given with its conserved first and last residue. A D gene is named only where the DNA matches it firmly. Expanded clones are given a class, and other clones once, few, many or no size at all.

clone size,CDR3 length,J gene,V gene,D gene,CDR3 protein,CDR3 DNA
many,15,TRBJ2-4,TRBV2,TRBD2,CASSGLAIAKNIQYF,TGTGCCAGCAGTGGACTAGCTATCGCCAAAAACATTCAGTACTTC
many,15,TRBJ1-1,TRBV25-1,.,CASSVGDGPDTEAFF,TGTGCCAGCAGTGTGGGGGACGGCCCGGACACTGAAGCTTTCTTT
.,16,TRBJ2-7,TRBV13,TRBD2,CASSATGTSGTREQYF,TGTGCCAGCAGCGCAACCGGGACTAGCGGGACTCGAGAGCAGTACTTC
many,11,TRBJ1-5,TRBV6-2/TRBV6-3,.,CASSRGQPQHF,TGTGCCAGTAGTAGGGGGCAGCCCCAGCATTTT
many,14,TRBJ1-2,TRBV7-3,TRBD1,CASSYAGTGVGYTF,TGTGCCAGCAGCTACGCCGGGACAGGGGTCGGCTACACCTTC
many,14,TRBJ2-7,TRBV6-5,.,CASHGRAMSYEQYF,TGTGCCAGTCACGGCAGGGCCATGTCCTACGAGCAGTACTTC
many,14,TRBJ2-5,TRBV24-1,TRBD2,CATSDWTSPETQYF,TGTGCCACCAGTGACTGGACTAGCCCAGAGACCCAGTACTTC
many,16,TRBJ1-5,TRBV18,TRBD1,CASSRGGQGFGQPQHF,TGTGCCAGCTCACGAGGGGGACAGGGGTTCGGGCAGCCCCAGCATTTT
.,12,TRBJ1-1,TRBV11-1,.,CASSPKNTEAFF,TGTGCCAGCTCCCCCAAAAACACTGAAGCTTTCTTT
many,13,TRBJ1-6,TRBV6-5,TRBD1,CATNRGGGSPLHF,TGTGCCACCAACAGGGGAGGAGGATCACCCCTCCACTTT
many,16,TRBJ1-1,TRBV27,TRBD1,CASSPYRGRRNTEAFF,TGTGCCAGCAGTCCCTACAGGGGGCGTAGGAACACTGAAGCTTTCTTT
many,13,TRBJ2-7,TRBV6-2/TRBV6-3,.,CASSRTAPGEQYF,TGTGCCAGCAGCAGGACTGCCCCAGGCGAGCAGTACTTC
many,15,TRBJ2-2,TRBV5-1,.,CASSLGGPRTGELFF,TGCGCCAGCAGCTTGGGAGGGCCGAGGACCGGGGAGCTGTTTTTT
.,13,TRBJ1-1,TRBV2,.,CASCFNPGFKAFF,TGTGCCAGCTGTTTTAATCCTGGGTTTAAAGCTTTCTTT
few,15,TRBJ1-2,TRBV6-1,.,CASSPRTEPDGGYTF,TGTGCCAGCAGCCCCCGGACCGAACCGGACGGTGGCTACACCTTC
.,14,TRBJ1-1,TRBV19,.,CAGSKRQENTEAFF,TGTGCCGGTAGTAAAAGACAGGAGAACACTGAAGCTTTCTTT
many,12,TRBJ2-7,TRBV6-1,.,CASTAKTYEQYF,TGTGCCAGCACTGCTAAAACCTACGAGCAGTACTTC